This TCR beta chain was sequenced for a study of T cell repertoires in cytomegalovirus infection (dated by TCRdb to about 2019). Context from the whole study: The HLA type of each donor mattered for the analysis, because public TCR beta signatures pointed to carriage of CMV infection along with the matching HLA type. Points the paper makes about the study in general: Cumulative frequency of public TCR beta family members discriminated carriers of CMV infection plus the relevant HLA type in this cohort and an independent approximately 370-donor cohort. In the ex vivo response, HLA-C-restricted CMV-specific TCR beta clonotypes were dominant, and in two of eight donors the single most frequent clonotype came from this HLA-C-restricted group.

The run used an Illumina HiSeq 1500. TCRdb ran its own pipeline on the public reads, namely fastp trimming at Q25 and MiXCR clone calling, and kept in-frame beta chains. Identical CDR3 protein sequences are pooled into one entry, listed with their most common genes and DNA. The sample table contains some 230,000 distinct CDR3 sequences; only one count was recorded for 20% to 25% of them. The top ten clonotypes cover 15% to 20% of the sample. This clonotype was seen repeatedly, ten times or more. Its specific antigen is unknown. It has no much larger one-base neighbor in the sample; base qualities were not kept. The CDR3 sequence holds 15 residues, the cysteine and phenylalanine included. The only DNA kept is the CDR3, 45 bases in frame from the first base. Compared with germline, V lacks 5 bases and J lacks 4 bases; bases without a gene match: 5.

This TCR was recovered from a human donor in good health (CMV status not recorded). Some clones in this sample may be carry-over from other donors' samples. The specimen sequenced was CD8+ T cells from PBMCs. Recombination joined TRBV12-3 or TRBV12-4 with TRBJ1-2, and TRBD1 matches 12 of the central bases. The nucleotide sequence reads TGTGCCAGCAGTCGCGGGACAGGGGGCATCTATGGCTACACCTTC. Translated, it reads CASSRGTGGIYGYTF.